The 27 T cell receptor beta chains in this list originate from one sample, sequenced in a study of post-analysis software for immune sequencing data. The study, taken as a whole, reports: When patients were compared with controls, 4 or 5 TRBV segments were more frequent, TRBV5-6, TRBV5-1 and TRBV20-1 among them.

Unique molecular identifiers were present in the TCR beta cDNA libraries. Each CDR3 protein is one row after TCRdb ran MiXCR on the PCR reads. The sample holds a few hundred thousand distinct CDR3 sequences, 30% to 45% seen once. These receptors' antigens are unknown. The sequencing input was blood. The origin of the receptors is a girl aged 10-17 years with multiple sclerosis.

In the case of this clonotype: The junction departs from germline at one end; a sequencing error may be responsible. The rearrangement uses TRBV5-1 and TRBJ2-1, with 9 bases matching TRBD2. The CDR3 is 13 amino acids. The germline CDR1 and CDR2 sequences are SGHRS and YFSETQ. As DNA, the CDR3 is TGCGCCGGCAGACTAGCGGTTAGCAATGAGCAGTTCTTC. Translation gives CAGRLAVSNEQFF.

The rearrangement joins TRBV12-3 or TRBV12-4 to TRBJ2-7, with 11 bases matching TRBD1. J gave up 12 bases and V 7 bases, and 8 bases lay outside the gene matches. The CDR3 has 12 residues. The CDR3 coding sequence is TGTGCCAGCACCCTGGACAGGGGGCAGGGGTACTTC. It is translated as CASTLDRGQGYF.

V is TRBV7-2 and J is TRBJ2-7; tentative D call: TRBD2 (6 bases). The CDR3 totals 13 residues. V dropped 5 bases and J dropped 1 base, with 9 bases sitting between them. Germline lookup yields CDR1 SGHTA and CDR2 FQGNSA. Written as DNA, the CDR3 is TGTGCCAGCAGCCCCGCGGGATCCTACGAGCAGTACTTC. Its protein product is CASSPAGSYEQYF. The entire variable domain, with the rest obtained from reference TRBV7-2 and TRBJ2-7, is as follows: GAGVSQSPSNKVTEKGKDVELRCDPISGHTALYWYRQSLGQGLEFLIYFQGNSAPDKSGLPSDRFSAERTGGSVSTLTIQRTQQEDSAVYLCASSPAGSYEQYFGPGTRLTVT.

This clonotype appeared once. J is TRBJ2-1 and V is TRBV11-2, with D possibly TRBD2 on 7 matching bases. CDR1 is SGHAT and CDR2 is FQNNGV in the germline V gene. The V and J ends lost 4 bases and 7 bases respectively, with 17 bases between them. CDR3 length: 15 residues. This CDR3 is CASSSEGGGRNEQFF. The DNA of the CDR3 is TGTGCCAGCAGCTCTGAGGGGGGGGGCCGGAATGAGCAGTTCTTC.

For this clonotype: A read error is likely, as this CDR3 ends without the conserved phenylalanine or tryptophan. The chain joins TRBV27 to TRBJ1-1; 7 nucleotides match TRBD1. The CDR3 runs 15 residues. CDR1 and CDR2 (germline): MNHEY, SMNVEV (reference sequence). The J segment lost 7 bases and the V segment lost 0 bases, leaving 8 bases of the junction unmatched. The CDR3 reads CASSLSSGGKGEAFL. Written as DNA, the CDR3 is TGTGCCAGCAGTTTATCATCAGGGGGTAAGGGTGAAGCTTTCTTG.

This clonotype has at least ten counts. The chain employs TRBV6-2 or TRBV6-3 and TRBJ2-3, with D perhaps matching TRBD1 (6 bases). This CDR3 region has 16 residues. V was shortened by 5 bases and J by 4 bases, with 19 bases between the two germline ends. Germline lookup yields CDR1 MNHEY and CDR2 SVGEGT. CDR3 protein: CASSNRDIPWPDTQYF. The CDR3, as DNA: TGTGCCAGCAGTAATCGGGACATCCCCTGGCCAGATACGCAGTATTTT.

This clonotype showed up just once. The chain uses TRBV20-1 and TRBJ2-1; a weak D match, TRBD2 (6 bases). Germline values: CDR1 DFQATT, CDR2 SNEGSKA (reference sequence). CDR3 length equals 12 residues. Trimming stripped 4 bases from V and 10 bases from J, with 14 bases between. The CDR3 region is CSATLARSEQFF. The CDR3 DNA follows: TGCAGTGCTACACTAGCCAGGAGCGAGCAGTTCTTC.

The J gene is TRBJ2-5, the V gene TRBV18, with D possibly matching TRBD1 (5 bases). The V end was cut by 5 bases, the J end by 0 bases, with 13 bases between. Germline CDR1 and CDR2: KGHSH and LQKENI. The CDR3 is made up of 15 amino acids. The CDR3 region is CASSLRQTNQETQYF. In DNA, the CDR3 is TGTGCCAGCTCATTAAGACAGACCAACCAAGAGACCCAGTACTTC.

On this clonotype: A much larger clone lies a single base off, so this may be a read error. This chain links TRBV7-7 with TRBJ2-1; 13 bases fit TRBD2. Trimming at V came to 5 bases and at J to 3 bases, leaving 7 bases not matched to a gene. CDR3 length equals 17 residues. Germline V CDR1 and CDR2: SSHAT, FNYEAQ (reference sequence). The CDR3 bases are TGTGCCAGCAGCCGACTAGCGGGGGGCAGCTTCTACAATGAGCAGTTCTTC. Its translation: CASSRLAGGSFYNEQFF.

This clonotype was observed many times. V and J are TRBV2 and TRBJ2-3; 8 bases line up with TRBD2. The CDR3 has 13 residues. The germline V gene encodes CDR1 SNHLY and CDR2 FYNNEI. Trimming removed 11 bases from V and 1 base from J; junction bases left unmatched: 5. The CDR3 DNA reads TGTGCCCACAGGCGGGGGGGCACAGATACGCAGTATTTT. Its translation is CAHRRGGTDTQYF.

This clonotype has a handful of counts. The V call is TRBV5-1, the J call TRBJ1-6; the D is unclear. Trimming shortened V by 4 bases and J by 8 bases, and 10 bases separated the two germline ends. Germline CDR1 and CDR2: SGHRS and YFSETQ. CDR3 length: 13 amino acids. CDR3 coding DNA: TGCGCCAGCAGCGTGGACGGGGATTCACCCCTCCACTTT. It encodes CASSVDGDSPLHF.

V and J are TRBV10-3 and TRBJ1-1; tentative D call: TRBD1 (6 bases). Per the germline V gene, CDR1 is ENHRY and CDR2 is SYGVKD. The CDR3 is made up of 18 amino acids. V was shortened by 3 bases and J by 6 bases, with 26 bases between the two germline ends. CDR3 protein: CAISESLTGRRVGAEAFF. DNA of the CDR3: TGTGCCATCAGTGAATCCTTGACAGGTCGACGAGTGGGGGCTGAAGCTTTCTTT.

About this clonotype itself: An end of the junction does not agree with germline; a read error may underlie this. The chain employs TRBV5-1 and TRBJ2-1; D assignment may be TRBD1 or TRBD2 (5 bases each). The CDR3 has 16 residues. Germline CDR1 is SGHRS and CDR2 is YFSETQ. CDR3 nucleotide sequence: TGCGCCAGCAGGGGGACGTGGCGTCTTTCATCCAATGAGCAGTGCTTC. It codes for CASRGTWRLSSNEQCF.

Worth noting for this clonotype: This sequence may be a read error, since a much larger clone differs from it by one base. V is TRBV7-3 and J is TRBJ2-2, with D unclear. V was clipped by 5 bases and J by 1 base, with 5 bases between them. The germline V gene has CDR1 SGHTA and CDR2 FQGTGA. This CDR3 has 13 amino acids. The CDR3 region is CASSPQNTGELFF. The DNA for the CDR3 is TGTGCCAGCAGCCCACAGAACACCGGGGAGCTGTTTTTT. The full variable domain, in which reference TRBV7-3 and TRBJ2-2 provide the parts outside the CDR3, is GAGVSQTPSNKVTEKGKYVELRCDPISGHTALYWYRQSLGQGPEFLIYFQGTGAADDSGLPNDRFFAVRPEGSVSTLKIQRTERGDSAVYLCASSPQNTGELFFGEGSRLTVL.

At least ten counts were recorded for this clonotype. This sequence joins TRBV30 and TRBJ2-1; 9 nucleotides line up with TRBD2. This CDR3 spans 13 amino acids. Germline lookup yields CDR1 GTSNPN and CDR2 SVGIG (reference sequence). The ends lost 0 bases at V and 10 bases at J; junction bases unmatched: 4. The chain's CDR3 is CAWSVVSGREQFF. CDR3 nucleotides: TGTGCCTGGAGTGTAGTCAGCGGGAGGGAGCAGTTCTTC.

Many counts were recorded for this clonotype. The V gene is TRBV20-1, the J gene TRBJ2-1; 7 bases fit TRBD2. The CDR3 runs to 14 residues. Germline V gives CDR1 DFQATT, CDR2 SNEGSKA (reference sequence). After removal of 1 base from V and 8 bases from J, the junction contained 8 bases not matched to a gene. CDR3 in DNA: TGCAGTGCTAGAGGGACTAGAACGTTCGATGAGCAGTTCTTC. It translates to CSARGTRTFDEQFF.

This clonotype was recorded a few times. CDR3 sequence: CASSSQGGRNSPLHF. CDR3 coding DNA: TGTGCCAGCAGTTCCCAGGGGGGACGGAATTCACCCCTCCACTTT. V and J are TRBV12-3 or TRBV12-4 and TRBJ1-6, with 7 bases identical to TRBD1. The CDR3 contains 15 residues. V shed 4 bases, J shed 7 bases, and the junction held 7 bases outside the gene matches.

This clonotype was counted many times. CDR3 amino acids: CARGGTNTDTQYF. In DNA, the CDR3 is TGTGCAAGAGGGGGGACTAACACAGATACGCAGTATTTT. The V gene is TRBV7-9, the J gene TRBJ2-3, with D possibly matching TRBD2 (7 bases). The CDR3 is 13 amino acids. CDR1 and CDR2 (germline): SEHNR, FQNEAQ (reference sequence). Using reference TRBV7-9 and TRBJ2-3 for the parts outside the CDR3, the full variable domain is DTGVSQNPRHKITKRGQNVTFRCDPISEHNRLYWYRQTLGQGPEFLTYFQNEAQLEKSRLLSDRFSAERPKGSFSTLEIQRTEQGDSAMYLCARGGTNTDTQYFGPGTRLTVL.

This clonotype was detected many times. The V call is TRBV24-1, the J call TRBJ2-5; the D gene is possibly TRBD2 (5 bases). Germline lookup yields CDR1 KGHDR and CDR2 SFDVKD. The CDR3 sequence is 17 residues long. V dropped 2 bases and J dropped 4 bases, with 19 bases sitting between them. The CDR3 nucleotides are TGTGCCACCAGTGATTACCCCCGAGAGCGTCGGGGAGAGACCCAGTACTTC. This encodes CATSDYPRERRGETQYF.

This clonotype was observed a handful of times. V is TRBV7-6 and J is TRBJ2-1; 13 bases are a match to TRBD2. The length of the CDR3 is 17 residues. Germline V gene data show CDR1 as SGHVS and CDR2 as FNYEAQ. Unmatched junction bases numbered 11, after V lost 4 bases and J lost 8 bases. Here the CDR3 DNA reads TGTGCCAGCAGCTCCGGACTAGCGGGAGACTATGACGATGAGCAGTTCTTC. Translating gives CASSSGLAGDYDDEQFF.

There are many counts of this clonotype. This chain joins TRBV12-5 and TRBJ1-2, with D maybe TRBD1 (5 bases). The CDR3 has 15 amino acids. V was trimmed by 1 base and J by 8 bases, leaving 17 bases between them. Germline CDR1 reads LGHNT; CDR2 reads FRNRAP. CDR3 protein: CASGLGDSLGRGYTF. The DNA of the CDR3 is TGTGCTAGTGGTTTGGGGGACTCCTTGGGCCGGGGCTACACCTTC.

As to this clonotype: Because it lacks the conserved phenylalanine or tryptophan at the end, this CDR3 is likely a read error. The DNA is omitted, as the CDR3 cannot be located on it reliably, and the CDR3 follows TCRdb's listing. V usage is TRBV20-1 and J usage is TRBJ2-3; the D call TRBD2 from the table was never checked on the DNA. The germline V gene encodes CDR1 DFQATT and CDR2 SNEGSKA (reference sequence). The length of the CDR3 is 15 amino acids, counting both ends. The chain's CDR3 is CSAPPSGSKTDTRYV.

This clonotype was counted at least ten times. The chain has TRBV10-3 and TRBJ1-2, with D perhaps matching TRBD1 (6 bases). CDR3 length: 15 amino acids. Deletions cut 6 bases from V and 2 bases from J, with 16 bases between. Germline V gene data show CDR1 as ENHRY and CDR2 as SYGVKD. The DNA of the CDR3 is TGTGCCATCAGCGGGAACAGGGAGGGGAACTATGGCTACACCTTC. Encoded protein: CAISGNREGNYGYTF.

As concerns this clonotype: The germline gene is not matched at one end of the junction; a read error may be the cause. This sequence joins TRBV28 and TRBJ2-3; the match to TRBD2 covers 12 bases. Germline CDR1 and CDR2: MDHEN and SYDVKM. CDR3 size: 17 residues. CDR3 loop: CASSPPSGGGSTDTRYF. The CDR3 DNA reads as TGTGCCAGCAGTCCCCCTAGCGGGGGGGGGAGCACAGATACGCGGTATTTT.

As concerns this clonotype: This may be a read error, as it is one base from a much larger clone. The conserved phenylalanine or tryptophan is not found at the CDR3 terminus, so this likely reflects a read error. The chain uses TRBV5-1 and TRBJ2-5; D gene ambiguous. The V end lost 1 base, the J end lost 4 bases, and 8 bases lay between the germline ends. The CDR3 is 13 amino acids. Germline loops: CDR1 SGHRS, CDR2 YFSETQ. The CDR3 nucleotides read TGCGCCAGCAGCTTGTCCCGCGGAGAGACCCAGTACGTC. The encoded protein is CASSLSRGETQYV.

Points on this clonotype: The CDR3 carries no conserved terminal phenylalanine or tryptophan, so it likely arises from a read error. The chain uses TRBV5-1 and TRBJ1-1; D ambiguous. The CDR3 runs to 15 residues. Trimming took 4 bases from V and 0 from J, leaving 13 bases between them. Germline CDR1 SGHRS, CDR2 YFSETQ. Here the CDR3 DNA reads TGCGCCAGCAGCCCGGACCCAATGATGAACACTGAAGCTTTCTGT. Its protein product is CASSPDPMMNTEAFC.

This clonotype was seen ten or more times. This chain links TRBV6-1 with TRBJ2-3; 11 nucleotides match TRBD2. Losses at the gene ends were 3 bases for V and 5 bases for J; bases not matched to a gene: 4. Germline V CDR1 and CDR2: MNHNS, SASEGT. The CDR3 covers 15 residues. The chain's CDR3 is CASSDSGRAVDTQYF. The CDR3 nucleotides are TGTGCCAGCAGTGATAGCGGGAGGGCGGTAGATACGCAGTATTTT.